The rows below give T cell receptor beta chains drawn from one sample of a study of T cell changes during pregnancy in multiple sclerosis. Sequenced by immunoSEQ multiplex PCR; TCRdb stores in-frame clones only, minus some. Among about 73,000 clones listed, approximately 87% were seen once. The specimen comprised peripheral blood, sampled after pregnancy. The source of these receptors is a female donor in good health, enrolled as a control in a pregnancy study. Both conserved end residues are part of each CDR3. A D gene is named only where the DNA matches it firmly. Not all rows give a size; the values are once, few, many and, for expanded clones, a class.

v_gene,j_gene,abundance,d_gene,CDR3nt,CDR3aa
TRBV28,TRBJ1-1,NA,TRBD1,TGTGCCAGCAGTTTCGGGACAGCGATTGCCTTT,CASSFGTAIAF
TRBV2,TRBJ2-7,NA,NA,TGTGCCAGCAGTGAGATCGGGGAATTGACCGAGCAGTACTTC,CASSEIGELTEQYF
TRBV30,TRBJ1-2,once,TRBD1,TGTGCCTGGAGTGTGCGACAGGGAGCATATGGCTACACCTTC,CAWSVRQGAYGYTF
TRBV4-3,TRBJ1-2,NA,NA,TGCGCCAGCAGCCAATTGGCCGGGGGAGGAGGCTACACCTTC,CASSQLAGGGGYTF
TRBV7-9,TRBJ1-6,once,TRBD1,TGTGCCAGCAGCACAACAGGGGAAAATTCACCCCTCCACTTT,CASSTTGENSPLHF
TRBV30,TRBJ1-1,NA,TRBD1,TGTGCCTGGGACAGGGAGGTCACTGAAGCTTTCTTT,CAWDREVTEAFF
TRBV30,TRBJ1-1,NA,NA,TGTGCCTGGAGTGTAGTCGGGAACACTGAAGCTTTCTTT,CAWSVVGNTEAFF
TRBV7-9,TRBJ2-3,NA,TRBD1,TGTGCCAGCAGCTTAAAGGGACAGGGCACAGATACGCAGTATTTT,CASSLKGQGTDTQYF
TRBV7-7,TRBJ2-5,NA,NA,TGTGCTAGCAGCTTAGGAGGCACTGGGGAGACCCAGTACTTC,CASSLGGTGETQYF
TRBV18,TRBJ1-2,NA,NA,TGTGCCAGCTCACTACAGGGAGCTAACTATGGCTACACCTTC,CASSLQGANYGYTF
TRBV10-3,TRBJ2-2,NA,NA,TGTGCCACGAGGGCCTTAAACACCGGGGAGCTGTTTTTT,CATRALNTGELFF
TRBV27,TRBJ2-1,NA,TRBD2,TGTGCCAGCAGTTCGTTAGGGATAGCGGGAGGGACGGGGGATGAGCAGTTCTTC,CASSSLGIAGGTGDEQFF
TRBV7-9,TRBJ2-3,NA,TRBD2,TGTGCCAGCAGCCCCCCCTGGCGGGGGGCGGATACGCAGTATTTT,CASSPPWRGADTQYF
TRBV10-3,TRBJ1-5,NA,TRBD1,TGTGCCATCAGTGTCCGAAGGGTCGGGACAGGGGACCCGACCCCAACCAATCAGCCCCAGCATTTT,CAISVRRVGTGDPTPTNQPQHF
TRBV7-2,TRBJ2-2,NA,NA,TGTGCCAGCAGCTTAGGAGGGGGAGCCAGGACCGGGGAGCTGTTTTTT,CASSLGGGARTGELFF
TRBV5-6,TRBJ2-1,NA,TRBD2,TGTGCCAGCAGTAGCGGGGGGTCCTACAATGAGCAGTTCTTC,CASSSGGSYNEQFF
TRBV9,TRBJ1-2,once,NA,TGTGCCAGCAGCCCGGGGGGGATGGTCAGGGTGAGTGGCTACACCTTC,CASSPGGMVRVSGYTF
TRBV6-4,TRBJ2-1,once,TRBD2,TGTGCCAGCAGTGAGGGACTAGCGGGAGGTGGCAATGAGCAGTTCTTC,CASSEGLAGGGNEQFF
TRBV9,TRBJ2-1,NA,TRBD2,TGTGCCAGCAGCGTAGTAGCGGGAGTTACCAATGAGCAGTTCTTC,CASSVVAGVTNEQFF
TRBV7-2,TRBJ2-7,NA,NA,TGTGCCAGCAGCCCGGACACTATTGACTACGAGCAGTACTTC,CASSPDTIDYEQYF
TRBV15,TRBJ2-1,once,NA,TGTGCCACCAGCAGATGGGACATCAATGAGCAGTTCTTC,CATSRWDINEQFF
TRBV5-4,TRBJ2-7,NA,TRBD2,TGTGCCAGCAGCTTGGAGGCGGGGGGCTCCTCGGGAGGGCAGTACTTC,CASSLEAGGSSGGQYF
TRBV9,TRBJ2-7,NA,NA,TGTGCCAGCAGCGCCCGAGCCGACACCTACGAGCAGTACTTC,CASSARADTYEQYF
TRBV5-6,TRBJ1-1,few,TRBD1,TGTGCCAGCAGCAGAGGACAGGGGGTTGAAGCTTTCTTT,CASSRGQGVEAFF
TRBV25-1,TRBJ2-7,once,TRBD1,TGTGCCAGCGGGACAGCCTCCTACGAGCAGTACTTC,CASGTASYEQYF
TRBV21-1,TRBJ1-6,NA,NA,TGTGCCAGCAGCAAAGGTTTACATGCACGTTCACCCCTCCACTTT,CASSKGLHARSPLHF
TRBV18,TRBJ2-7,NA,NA,TGTGCCAGCTCACCGGGGAGCGAGCAGTACTTC,CASSPGSEQYF
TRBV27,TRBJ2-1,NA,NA,TGTGCCAGCACCCAGACAGGAGTATACAATGAGCAGTTCTTC,CASTQTGVYNEQFF
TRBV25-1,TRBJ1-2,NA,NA,TGTGCCAGCACCACAGGGTTCGACTATGGCTACACCTTC,CASTTGFDYGYTF
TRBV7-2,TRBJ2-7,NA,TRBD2,TGTGCCAGCAGCTTAGAGGGGACTAGCGGGAGCTACGAGCAGTACTTC,CASSLEGTSGSYEQYF
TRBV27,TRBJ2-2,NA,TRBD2,TGTGCCAGCAGTTTAACCCCTAGCGGGAGGGCAAGGAACACCGGGGAGCTGTTTTTT,CASSLTPSGRARNTGELFF
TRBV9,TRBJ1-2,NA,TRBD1,TGTGCCAGCAGCGGACAGGGAAGCGCTTATGGCTACACCTTC,CASSGQGSAYGYTF
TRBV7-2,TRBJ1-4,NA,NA,TGTGCCAGCAGCTTAGCGTGGGGGGGCGGTGAAAAACTGTTTTTT,CASSLAWGGGEKLFF
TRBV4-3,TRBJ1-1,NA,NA,TGCGCCAGCAGGGGCTTGAACACTGAAGCTTTCTTT,CASRGLNTEAFF
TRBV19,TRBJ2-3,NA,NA,TGTGCCAGTAGTATAGAAGCGCTGAACACAGATACGCAGTATTTT,CASSIEALNTDTQYF
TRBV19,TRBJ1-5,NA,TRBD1,TGTGCCAGTAGTATATCGAGACAGGGGACCGATCAGCCCCAGCATTTT,CASSISRQGTDQPQHF
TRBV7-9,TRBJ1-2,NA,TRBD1,TGTGCCAGCAGCCTCGCGGGGACAGGGGGCGCCTATGGCTACACCTTC,CASSLAGTGGAYGYTF
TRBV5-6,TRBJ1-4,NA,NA,TGTGCCAGCAGCCGTCGACAGAGCGAAAAACTGTTTTTT,CASSRRQSEKLFF
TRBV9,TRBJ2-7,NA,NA,TGTGCCAGCAGCGAGCTGGGGCTAAGCGAGCAGTACTTC,CASSELGLSEQYF
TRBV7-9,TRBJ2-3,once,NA,TGTGCCAGCAGCCTGGGACAACTGGAAACAGATACGCAGTATTTT,CASSLGQLETDTQYF
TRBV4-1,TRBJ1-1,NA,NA,TGCGCCAGCAGCCGTAATCCAGGGGCAGGGAACCCTGAAGCTTTCTTT,CASSRNPGAGNPEAFF
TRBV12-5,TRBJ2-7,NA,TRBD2,TGTGCTAGTGGTTTGGTACTAGCGGGAGAGGGTGAGCAGTACTTC,CASGLVLAGEGEQYF